This T cell receptor beta chain was retrieved from a study of cytomegalovirus exposure and HLA in healthy donors. Whole-study results and caveats: According to the study, roughly 160 TCR beta chains were cytomegalovirus-associated. TCR beta V segments were, for the most part, productive about 87% or about 30% of the time in an earlier analysis. Using a false discovery rate of 0.05, a later analysis showed that about 16,000 TCR beta sequences were associated with HLA alleles.

Vbeta (60) and Jbeta (13) primers were used in the PCR. Method: immunoSEQ multiplex PCR; TCRdb's copy keeps in-frame clones and lacks some. Of 200,000 or so clones detected, 78% appear once; the ten largest clones hold 4.5% to 7.5%. Worth noting for this clone: What it binds is unknown.

The TCR originated in a woman in her 30s in good health and CMV-seropositive. Sequencing was done on a sample of PBMCs.

CDR3 nucleotides: TGTGCCAGCAGTTTAGCAGGGAATCAGCCCCAGCATTTT. Translating it yields CASSLAGNQPQHF. V is TRBV27 and J is TRBJ1-5, with a weak D call TRBD1 (5 bases). Trimming shortened V by 2 bases and J by 4 bases, and 6 bases separated the two germline ends. The CDR3 runs to 13 residues. Per germline, CDR1 MNHEY and CDR2 SMNVEV (reference sequence).